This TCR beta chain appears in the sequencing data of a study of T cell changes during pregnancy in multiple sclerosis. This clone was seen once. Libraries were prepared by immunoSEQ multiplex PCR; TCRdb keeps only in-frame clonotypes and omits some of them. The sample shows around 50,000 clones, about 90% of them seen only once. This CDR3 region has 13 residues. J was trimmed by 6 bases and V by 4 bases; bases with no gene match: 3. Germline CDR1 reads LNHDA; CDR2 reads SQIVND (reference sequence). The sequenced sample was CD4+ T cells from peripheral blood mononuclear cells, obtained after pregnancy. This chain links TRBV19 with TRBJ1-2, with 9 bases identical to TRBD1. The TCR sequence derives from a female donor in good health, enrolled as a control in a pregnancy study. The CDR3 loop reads CASSRTGDHGYTF. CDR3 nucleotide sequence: TGTGCCAGTAGTAGGACAGGGGATCATGGCTACACCTTC.